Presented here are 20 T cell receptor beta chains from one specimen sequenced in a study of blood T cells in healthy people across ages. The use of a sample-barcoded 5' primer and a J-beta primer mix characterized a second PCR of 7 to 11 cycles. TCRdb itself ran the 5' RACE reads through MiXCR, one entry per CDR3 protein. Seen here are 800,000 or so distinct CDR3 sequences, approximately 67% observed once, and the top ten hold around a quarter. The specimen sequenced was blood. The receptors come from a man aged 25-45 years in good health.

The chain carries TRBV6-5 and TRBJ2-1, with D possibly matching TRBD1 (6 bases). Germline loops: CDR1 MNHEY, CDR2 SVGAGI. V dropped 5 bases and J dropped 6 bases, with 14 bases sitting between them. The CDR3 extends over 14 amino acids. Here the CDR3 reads CASSNQGKINEQFF. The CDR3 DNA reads TGTGCCAGCAGTAATCAGGGGAAAATCAATGAGCAGTTCTTC.

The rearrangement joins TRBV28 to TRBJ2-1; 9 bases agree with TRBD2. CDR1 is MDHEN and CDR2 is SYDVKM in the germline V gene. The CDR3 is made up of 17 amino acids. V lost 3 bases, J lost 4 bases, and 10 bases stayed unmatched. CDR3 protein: CASSFLRGGSKYNEQFF. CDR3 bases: TGTGCCAGCAGTTTCTTGCGGGGGGGCTCTAAATACAATGAGCAGTTCTTC.

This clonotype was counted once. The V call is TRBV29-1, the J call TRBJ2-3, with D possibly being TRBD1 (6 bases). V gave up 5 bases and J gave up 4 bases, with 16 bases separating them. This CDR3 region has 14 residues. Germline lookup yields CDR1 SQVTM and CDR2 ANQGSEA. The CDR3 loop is CSVLDSGRSDTQYF. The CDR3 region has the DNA TGCAGCGTTCTGGACAGTGGTAGGTCAGATACGCAGTATTTT.

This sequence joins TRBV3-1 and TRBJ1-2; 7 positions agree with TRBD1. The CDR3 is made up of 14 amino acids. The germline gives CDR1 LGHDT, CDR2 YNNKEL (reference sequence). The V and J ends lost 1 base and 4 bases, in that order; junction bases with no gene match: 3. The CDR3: CASSQAYRGYGYTF. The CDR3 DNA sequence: TGTGCCAGCAGCCAAGCCTACAGGGGCTATGGCTACACCTTC.

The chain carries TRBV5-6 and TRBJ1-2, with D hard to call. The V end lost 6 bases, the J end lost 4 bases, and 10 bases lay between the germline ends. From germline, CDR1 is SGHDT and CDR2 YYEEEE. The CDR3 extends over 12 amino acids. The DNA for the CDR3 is TGTGCCAGCACGGGAGACGCCTATGGCTACACCTTC. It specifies CASTGDAYGYTF.

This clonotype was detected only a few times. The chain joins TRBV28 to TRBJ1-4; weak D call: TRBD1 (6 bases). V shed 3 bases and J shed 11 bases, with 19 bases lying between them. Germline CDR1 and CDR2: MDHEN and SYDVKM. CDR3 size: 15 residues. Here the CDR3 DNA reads TGTGCCAGCAGTTTTAGTTCGGGACAACTCAGTAAACTGTTTTTT. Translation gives CASSFSSGQLSKLFF.

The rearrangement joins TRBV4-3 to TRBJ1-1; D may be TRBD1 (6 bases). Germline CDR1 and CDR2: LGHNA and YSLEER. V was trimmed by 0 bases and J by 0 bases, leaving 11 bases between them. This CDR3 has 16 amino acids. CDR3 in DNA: TGCGCCAGCAGCCAAGATGTGGGGGCGTTGAACACTGAAGCTTTCTTT. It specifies CASSQDVGALNTEAFF.

The CDR3 DNA reads TGCGCCAGCAGCCAAAGTGGACAGAGGAACGGGGAGCTGTTTTTT. Protein: CASSQSGQRNGELFF. The chain uses TRBV4-1 and TRBJ2-2, with D possibly being TRBD1 (6 bases). Germline V CDR1 and CDR2: MGHRA, YSYEKL. V lost 2 bases and J lost 7, with 14 bases in between. The CDR3 is 15 amino acids.

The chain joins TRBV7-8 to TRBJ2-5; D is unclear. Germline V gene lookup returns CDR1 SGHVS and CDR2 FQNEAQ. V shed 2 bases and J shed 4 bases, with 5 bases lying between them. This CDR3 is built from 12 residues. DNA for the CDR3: TGTGCCAGCAGCTTAAACACAGAGACCCAGTACTTC. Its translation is CASSLNTETQYF.

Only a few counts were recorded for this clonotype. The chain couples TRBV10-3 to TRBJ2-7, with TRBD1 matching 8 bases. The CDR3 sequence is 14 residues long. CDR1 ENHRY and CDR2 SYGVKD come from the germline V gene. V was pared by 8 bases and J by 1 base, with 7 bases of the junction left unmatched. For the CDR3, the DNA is TGTGCCATCGGAGGACAGGGCGGGTCCTACGAGCAGTACTTC. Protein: CAIGGQGGSYEQYF.

This CDR3 reads CASSSGQWALGEPLHF. The CDR3 DNA reads TGTGCCAGCAGCTCCGGCCAGTGGGCGCTCGGGGAACCCCTCCACTTT. The gene calls are TRBV11-1 and TRBJ1-6; D is ambiguous. CDR1 is SGHAT, CDR2 FQDESV, per germline (reference sequence). V was pared by 4 bases and J by 12 bases, with 22 bases between. The CDR3 sequence is 16 residues long.

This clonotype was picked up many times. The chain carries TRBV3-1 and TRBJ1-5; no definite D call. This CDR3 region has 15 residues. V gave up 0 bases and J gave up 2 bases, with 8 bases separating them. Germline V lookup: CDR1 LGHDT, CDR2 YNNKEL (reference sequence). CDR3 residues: CASSQDPQGNQPQHF. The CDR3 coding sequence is TGTGCCAGCAGCCAAGACCCTCAGGGCAATCAGCCCCAGCATTTT.

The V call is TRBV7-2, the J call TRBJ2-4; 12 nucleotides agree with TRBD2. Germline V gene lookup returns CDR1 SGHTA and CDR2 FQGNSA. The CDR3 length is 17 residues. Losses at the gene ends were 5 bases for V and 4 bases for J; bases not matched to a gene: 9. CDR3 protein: CASSPASGGAAKNIQYF. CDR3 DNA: TGTGCCAGCAGCCCGGCTAGCGGGGGGGCCGCTAAAAACATTCAGTACTTC.

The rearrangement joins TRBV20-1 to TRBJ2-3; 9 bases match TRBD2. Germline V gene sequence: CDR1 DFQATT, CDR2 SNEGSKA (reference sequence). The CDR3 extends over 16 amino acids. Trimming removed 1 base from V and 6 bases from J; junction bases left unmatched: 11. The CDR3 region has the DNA TGCAGTGCTAGAGCCGCTAGCGGGGCTTCTGGGGATACGCAGTATTTT. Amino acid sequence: CSARAASGASGDTQYF.

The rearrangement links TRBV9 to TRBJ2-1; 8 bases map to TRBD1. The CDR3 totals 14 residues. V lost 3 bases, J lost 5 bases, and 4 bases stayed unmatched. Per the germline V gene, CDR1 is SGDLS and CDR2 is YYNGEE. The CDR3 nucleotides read TGTGCCAGCAGCGCCCTACAGGGGGACAATGAGCAGTTCTTC. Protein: CASSALQGDNEQFF.

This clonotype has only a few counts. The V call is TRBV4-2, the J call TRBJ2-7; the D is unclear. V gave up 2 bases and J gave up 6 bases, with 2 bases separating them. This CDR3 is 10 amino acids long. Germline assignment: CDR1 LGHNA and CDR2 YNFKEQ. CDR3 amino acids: CASSQREQYF. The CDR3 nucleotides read TGTGCCAGCAGCCAACGCGAGCAGTACTTC.

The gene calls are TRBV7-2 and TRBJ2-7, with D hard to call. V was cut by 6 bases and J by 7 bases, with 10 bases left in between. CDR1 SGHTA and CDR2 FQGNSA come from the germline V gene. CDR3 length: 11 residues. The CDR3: CASSSIGEQYF. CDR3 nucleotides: TGTGCCAGCAGTTCGATCGGTGAGCAGTACTTC.

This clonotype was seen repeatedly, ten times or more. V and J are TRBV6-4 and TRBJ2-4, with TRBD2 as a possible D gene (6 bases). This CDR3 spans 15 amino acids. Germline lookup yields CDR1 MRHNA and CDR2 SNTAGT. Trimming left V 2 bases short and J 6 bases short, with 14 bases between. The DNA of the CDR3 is TGTGCCAGCAGTGACGAAAGTGGGGGGTCAAACATTCAGTACTTC. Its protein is CASSDESGGSNIQYF.

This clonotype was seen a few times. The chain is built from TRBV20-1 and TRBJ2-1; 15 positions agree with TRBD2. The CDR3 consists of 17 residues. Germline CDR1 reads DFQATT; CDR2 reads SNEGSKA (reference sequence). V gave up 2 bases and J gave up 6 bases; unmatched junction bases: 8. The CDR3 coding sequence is TGCAGTGCTAGAACCCACCGGGGACTAGCGGGGGGCAATGAGCAGTTCTTC. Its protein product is CSARTHRGLAGGNEQFF.

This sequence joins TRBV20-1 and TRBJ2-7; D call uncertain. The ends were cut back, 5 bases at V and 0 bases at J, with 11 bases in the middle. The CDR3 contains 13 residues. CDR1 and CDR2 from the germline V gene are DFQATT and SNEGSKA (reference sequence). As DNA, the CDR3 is TGCAGTGCTTCGGTGGGGAACTCCTACGAGCAGTACTTC. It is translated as CSASVGNSYEQYF.